This T cell receptor beta chain was captured by sequencing in a study of spatial heterogeneity in lung cancer. The time point is: sample taken at primary tumor resection. This clonotype was counted between two and nine times. TCRdb used MiXCR to reprocess the 5' RACE reads, holding one entry per CDR3 protein. The table has 85,000 to 100,000 distinct CDR3 sequences, approximately 12% seen once. Trimming cost V 1 base and J 3 bases; bases outside gene matches: 3. Germline assignment: CDR1 MGHRA and CDR2 YSYEKL. This CDR3 has 15 amino acids. The material sequenced was PBMCs, taken at surgery. V usage is TRBV4-1 and J usage is TRBJ2-7, with TRBD1 identical over 10 bases. This receptor was obtained from a male donor with early-stage non-small cell lung cancer. CDR3 residues: CASSQAGTGVYEQYF. DNA of the CDR3: TGCGCCAGCAGCCAAGCCGGGACAGGGGTCTACGAGCAGTACTTC.